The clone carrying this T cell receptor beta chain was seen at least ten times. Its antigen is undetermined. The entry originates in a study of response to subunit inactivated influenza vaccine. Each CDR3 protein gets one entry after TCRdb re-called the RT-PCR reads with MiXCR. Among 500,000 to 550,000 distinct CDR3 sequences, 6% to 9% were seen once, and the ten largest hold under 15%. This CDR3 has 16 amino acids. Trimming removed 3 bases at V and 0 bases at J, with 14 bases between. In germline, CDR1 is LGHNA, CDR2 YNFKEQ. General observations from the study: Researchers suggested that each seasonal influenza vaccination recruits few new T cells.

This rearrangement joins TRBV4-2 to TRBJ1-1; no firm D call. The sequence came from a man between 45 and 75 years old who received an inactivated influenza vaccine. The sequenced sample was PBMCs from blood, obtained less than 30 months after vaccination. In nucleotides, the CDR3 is TGTGCCAGCAGCCACTTCGAGGGAGCCATGAACACTGAAGCTTTCTTT. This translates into CASSHFEGAMNTEAFF.